The sequence of this TCR beta chain was determined in a study of OX40 agonist ivuxolimab in advanced cancers. Trimming took 6 bases from V and 6 from J; bases not matched to a gene: 7. Germline CDR1 and CDR2: ENHRY and SYGVKD. This CDR3 has 14 amino acids. The method was immunoSEQ multiplex PCR; TCRdb's version includes in-frame clones alone and lacks a portion of them. The repertoire includes about 95,000 clones, around nine tenths of them detected once, and about 2.4% sits in the top ten. This TCR derives from an adult with an advanced solid tumor such as melanoma, head and neck, liver or kidney cancer. The chain combines TRBV10-3 with TRBJ1-2; TRBD1 matches 10 bases. The sample consisted of CD4+ or CD8+ T cells sorted from blood, taken in a trial of the OX40 agonist ivuxolimab. The CDR3 DNA follows: TGTGCCATCAGGGGGGACAGGGGTATTGATGGCTACACCTTC. Encoded protein: CAIRGDRGIDGYTF.